This T cell receptor beta chain was found in a study of vaccination effects on CD4 cells after COVID-19. CDR3 size: 11 residues. The germline V gene has CDR1 GTSNPN and CDR2 SVGIG (reference sequence). V lost 2 bases, J lost 1 base, and 2 bases lay in between. With respect to this clone: Its antigen remains unknown.

Within the ViraFEST assay, antigen-specific CD4+ T cells underwent expansion with viral peptide pools prior to sequencing. Following an approximately 11-day culture, CD4+ T cells were purified. Absence of prior SARS-CoV-2 infection characterized the vaccine recipients, who showed negative nucleocapsid antibodies. The researchers cultured 1.5 million to 2.5 million PBMC per well with about 10 IU/ml IL-2 and 9.5 to 10 ug/ml peptides. The method was immunoSEQ multiplex PCR; TCRdb's version includes in-frame clones alone and lacks a portion of them. The profile shows about 55,000 clones, approximately 70% of them singletons.

The TCR sequence derives from a human donor who received a COVID-19 vaccine. The sequenced sample was CD4+ T cells from PBMCs cultured with SARS-CoV-2 spike peptides, obtained before COVID-19 vaccination. The rearrangement links TRBV30 to TRBJ1-1, with no clear D. CDR3 nucleotides: TGTGCCTGGAGTCGGAACACTGAAGCTTTCTTT. Translating it yields CAWSRNTEAFF.